The 8 T cell receptor beta chains presented below share a single source sample, sequenced in a study of blood T cells in healthy people across ages. Alongside a J-beta primer mix, a sample-barcoded 5' primer served in a second PCR lasting about 7 to 12 cycles. In TCRdb, the 5' RACE reads were re-called with MiXCR into one record per CDR3 protein. The sample has 790,000 or so distinct CDR3 sequences, less than 60% seen once. The sequenced sample consisted of blood. The receptors come from an elderly man in good health.

The rearrangement links TRBV14 to TRBJ2-5, with a weak D call TRBD1 (5 bases). V dropped 4 bases and J dropped 5 bases, with 26 bases sitting between them. The CDR3 contains 18 residues. Germline V gives CDR1 SGHDN, CDR2 FVKESK. This CDR3 reads CASSRRLRTYPFGETQYF. CDR3 bases: TGTGCCAGCAGCCGGAGACTCAGGACATACCCCTTTGGGGAGACCCAGTACTTC. Filled out from reference TRBV14 and TRBJ2-5, the complete variable domain reads EAGVTQFPSHSVIEKGQTVTLRCDPISGHDNLYWYRRVMGKEIKFLLHFVKESKQDESGMPNNRFLAERTGGTYSTLKVQPAELEDSGVYFCASSRRLRTYPFGETQYFGPGTRLLVL.

V usage is TRBV20-1 and J usage is TRBJ2-5, with D perhaps matching TRBD2 (6 bases). The V gene lost 5 bases and the J gene lost 4 bases, with 17 bases spanning the gap. This CDR3 has 14 residues. Per the germline V gene, CDR1 is DFQATT and CDR2 is SNEGSKA (reference sequence). The CDR3 here is CSALSARRGETQYF. The CDR3 region has the DNA TGCAGTGCTCTGTCAGCGCGGCGGGGAGAGACCCAGTACTTC.

This chain joins TRBV5-1 and TRBJ2-1, with a weak D call TRBD2 (6 bases). Trimming removed 0 bases at V and 6 bases at J, with 13 bases between. The CDR3 is 15 amino acids. Per germline, CDR1 SGHRS and CDR2 YFSETQ. Written as DNA, the CDR3 is TGCGCCAGCAGCTTGGCGCAGGGAGGTGGCAATGAGCAGTTCTTC. Translation gives CASSLAQGGGNEQFF.

The CDR3 DNA sequence: TGTGCCACCAGCAGAGGGAAGGATCCCTTCTACGAGCAGTACTTC. It specifies CATSRGKDPFYEQYF. The chain combines TRBV15 with TRBJ2-7; D gene unclear. The CDR3 length is 15 residues. Germline CDR1 reads LNHNV; CDR2 reads YYDKDF (reference sequence). V lost 1 base, J lost 3 bases, and 13 bases lay in between. The full variable domain, with the rest looked up from reference TRBV15 and TRBJ2-7, is DAMVIQNPRYQVTQFGKPVTLSCSQTLNHNVMYWYQQKSSQAPKLLFHYYDKDFNNEADTPDNFQSRRPNTSFCFLDIRSPGLGDTAMYLCATSRGKDPFYEQYFGPGTRLTVT.

The CDR3 region has the DNA TGTGCCACAGCCGACAGGGGGATCACAGATACGCAGTATTTT. This encodes CATADRGITDTQYF. The chain links TRBV24-1 to TRBJ2-3; 9 nucleotides align to TRBD1. The CDR3 is 14 amino acids. Germline V gene lookup returns CDR1 KGHDR and CDR2 SFDVKD. The junction had 6 bases not matched to a gene; V was cut back by 10 bases and J by 2 bases.

This clonotype has only a few counts. V gene TRBV2 combines with J gene TRBJ2-7; 9 positions agree with TRBD2. The CDR3 has 14 residues. Germline V CDR1 and CDR2: SNHLY, FYNNEI. V lost 6 bases and J lost 3; bases outside the gene matches: 6. The CDR3 bases are TGTGCCAGCAGGGAAAGAGCGGGGGGCTACGAGCAGTACTTC. Amino acid sequence: CASRERAGGYEQYF.

V is TRBV12-3 or TRBV12-4 and J is TRBJ2-6; D assignment may be TRBD1 or TRBD2 (5 bases each). Trimming cost V 2 bases and J 3 bases, with 20 bases left between them. The CDR3 sequence is 19 residues long. The CDR3 region has the DNA TGTGCCAGCAGTTTAACTTTAGGGACGGGAACTCGTGGGGCCAACGTCCTGACTTTC. Its translation: CASSLTLGTGTRGANVLTF.

This clonotype was detected only a few times. The chain recombines TRBV9 with TRBJ2-5; 11 bases are a match to TRBD1. V was clipped by 0 bases and J by 5 bases; unmatched bases: 6. From germline, CDR1 is SGDLS and CDR2 YYNGEE. This CDR3 has 16 residues. CDR3 protein: CASSVEGQGVGETQYF. CDR3 bases: TGTGCCAGCAGCGTAGAGGGACAGGGGGTCGGGGAGACCCAGTACTTC.